These T cell receptor beta chains were read from a single sample in a study of Ad26.COV2.S vaccination and SARS-CoV-2 variants. Only in-frame clones appear in the TCRdb table, and some are missing; sequencing was by immunoSEQ multiplex PCR. The table includes fewer than 500,000 clones, around 90% detected once. The material was peripheral blood, obtained in a trial of Ad26.COV2.S vaccine versus placebo. The receptor set was obtained from a person between 18 and 65 years old who received the Ad26.COV2.S COVID-19 vaccine or a placebo. CDR3s include the opening cysteine and the closing phenylalanine or tryptophan. A D gene is named only where the DNA matches it firmly. Expanded clones are given a class, and other clones once, few, many or no size at all.

j_call d_call clone_size v_call cdr3_nt cdr3_aa
TRBJ2-7 TRBD2 once TRBV4-2 TGTGCCAGCAGCCAAGTCTCTAGCGGGAGTAGGAACGAGCAGTACTTC CASSQVSSGSRNEQYF
TRBJ1-2 . . TRBV18 TGTGCCAGCTCACCCGGACAGAAAATCAACTATGGCTACACCTTC CASSPGQKINYGYTF
TRBJ1-5 . . TRBV13 TGTGCCAGCAGCAAGGGGGTGGGGCCCCAGCATTTT CASSKGVGPQHF
TRBJ1-5 TRBD1 . TRBV19 TGTGCCAGCGGGGACAGGAAGGAGTTTTGGGCCCAGCATTTT CASGDRKEFWAQHF
TRBJ2-7 . . TRBV11-2 TGTGCCAGCAGCTTAGCGGGATACGAGCAGTACTTC CASSLAGYEQYF
TRBJ2-3 TRBD2 once TRBV7-9 TGTGCCAGCAGCCAAACACTAGCGGGAGGCTCAGATACGCAGTATTTT CASSQTLAGGSDTQYF
TRBJ2-5 . . TRBV19 TGTGCCAGTAGTCTTTCTAGACTAGACCCCTCTACGTACCAAGAGACCCAGTACTTC CASSLSRLDPSTYQETQYF
TRBJ2-7 TRBD1 . TRBV11-3 TGTGCCAGCAGCTTAGGCAGCGGCCAGGGGGCCGGGGAGCAGTACTTC CASSLGSGQGAGEQYF
TRBJ2-7 . . TRBV4-1 TGCGCCAGCAGCCAAGCGATCATGGAGGAGCAGTACTTC CASSQAIMEEQYF
TRBJ2-2 TRBD2 . TRBV7-3 TGTGCCAGCAGCGATCAGCGGGGGAACACCGGGGAGCTGTTTTTT CASSDQRGNTGELFF
TRBJ2-1 TRBD2 . TRBV15 TGTGCCACCAGCGTTGCGGGAGGGATCTACAATGAGCAGTTCTTC CATSVAGGIYNEQFF
TRBJ2-7 TRBD1 . TRBV6-2/TRBV6-3 TGTGCCAGCAGTTACTCCGGGACAGGCGGCGCGGAGCAGTACTTC CASSYSGTGGAEQYF
TRBJ1-1 . . TRBV15 TGTGCCACCAGCAGAGACGAAGGGTCTGCTTTCTTT CATSRDEGSAFF
TRBJ2-2 TRBD1 . TRBV7-3 TGTGCCAGCAGCCCGTCCGCAGGGGGTAACACCGGGGAGCTGTTTTTT CASSPSAGGNTGELFF
TRBJ1-4 . . TRBV9 TGTGCCAGCAGCCCGAGTGGAGCAACTAATGAAAAACTGTTTTTT CASSPSGATNEKLFF
TRBJ2-7 . . TRBV27 TGTGCCAGCAGTACGCGGGGCTACGAGCAGTACTTC CASSTRGYEQYF
TRBJ1-1 . . TRBV5-6 TGTGCCAGCAGCTTGCTGGGGGCGCAGACTGAAGCTTTCTTT CASSLLGAQTEAFF
TRBJ2-5 . . TRBV19 TGTGCCAGTAGTATAGACCTGAGGGCCGCTAGGGAGACCCAGTACTTC CASSIDLRAARETQYF
TRBJ2-5 TRBD1 . TRBV5-6 TGTGCCAGCAGCTCAACCGGGACAGGGGACGAGACCCAGTACTTC CASSSTGTGDETQYF
TRBJ1-4 TRBD1 once TRBV7-9 TGTGCCAGCAGCTTGGGGACAGGCCGAAATGAAAAACTGTTTTTT CASSLGTGRNEKLFF
TRBJ2-7 . . TRBV28 TGTGCCAGCAACCGGGACGGACCCTACGAGCAGTACTTC CASNRDGPYEQYF
TRBJ1-1 . . TRBV5-6 TGTGCCAGCAGCTTGTATCGCAGGGGATACACTGAAGCTTTCTTT CASSLYRRGYTEAFF
TRBJ2-1 TRBD2 once TRBV7-7 TGTGCTAGCAGCTTAGGACTAGCGGGTTCCGATGAGCAGTTCTTC CASSLGLAGSDEQFF
TRBJ2-5 . once TRBV7-2 TGTGCCAGCAGCTCCCAAGAGACCCAGTACTTC CASSSQETQYF
TRBJ1-2 TRBD1 . TRBV7-2 TGTGCCAGCAGCTTTACAGGGGGCTATGGCTACACCTTC CASSFTGGYGYTF
TRBJ1-5 . . TRBV7-8 TGTGCCAGCAGCTCCAGGACGGAACGGGCCAATCAGCCCCAGCATTTT CASSSRTERANQPQHF
TRBJ2-1 TRBD2 . TRBV7-9 TGTGCCAGCAGCCTGGGGACTAGCCCCCATGAGCAGTTCTTC CASSLGTSPHEQFF
TRBJ2-1 . . TRBV14 TGTGCCAGCAGCCAAGATAGGGGCCAGTACAATGAGCAGTTCTTC CASSQDRGQYNEQFF
TRBJ2-5 . . TRBV24-1 TGTGCCACCAGTGATTTGCAGTTAGAGACCCAGTACTTC CATSDLQLETQYF
TRBJ2-1 TRBD1 . TRBV6-4 TGTGCCAGCAGCTCTGGGGACAGCTCCTACAATGAGCAGTTCTTC CASSSGDSSYNEQFF
TRBJ2-1 TRBD2 . TRBV7-4 TGTGCCAGCAGCTCCCCCGGGACTAGCGGGAGGATCGGCAATGAGCAGTTCTTC CASSSPGTSGRIGNEQFF
TRBJ1-4 . . TRBV5-1 TGCGCCAGCAGAATCCGCAGTCCTAATGAAAAACTGTTTTTT CASRIRSPNEKLFF
TRBJ1-2 TRBD1 . TRBV5-1 TGCGCCAGCAGCTGGGGACAGGGGTTTGGCTACACCTTC CASSWGQGFGYTF
TRBJ2-5 . . TRBV7-8 TGTGCCAGCAGCCTTAGATTCTCACAAGAGACCCAGTACTTC CASSLRFSQETQYF
TRBJ2-5 . . TRBV19 TGTGCCAGTAGTATTGGGGCGGGATGGGAGACCCAGTACTTC CASSIGAGWETQYF
TRBJ2-2 TRBD1 . TRBV19 TGTGCCAGTAGACCGACAGGGGGCCCGTACACCGGGGAGCTGTTTTTT CASRPTGGPYTGELFF
TRBJ2-7 . . TRBV27 TGTGCCAGCAGTTCCAATCCCTCCTACGAGCAGTACTTC CASSSNPSYEQYF
TRBJ1-5 TRBD1 . TRBV19 TGTGCCAGTAGTATAGTCCTAACAGGGGGCCATCAGCCCCAGCATTTT CASSIVLTGGHQPQHF
TRBJ1-5 . . TRBV10-2 TGCGCCAGCAGTGAGTCAGCAGGGCGGCCCCAGCATTTT CASSESAGRPQHF
TRBJ2-5 . . TRBV28 TGTGCCAGCAGTTCTTGGCCAGAGACCCAGTACTTC CASSSWPETQYF
TRBJ1-1 . . TRBV19 TGTGCCAGTAGTGTGGACATCGGGGGCGCTGAAGCTTTCTTT CASSVDIGGAEAFF
TRBJ1-6 TRBD1 . TRBV27 TGTGCCAGCAGTTTCCTAAGCCGGGACAGGGGGCGTCCCGAGGATTCACCCCTCCACTTT CASSFLSRDRGRPEDSPLHF
TRBJ1-2 TRBD1 . TRBV4-1 TGCGCCAGCAGCCAACCAAGACAGGGGCAAAACTATGGCTACACCTTC CASSQPRQGQNYGYTF
TRBJ2-1 . . TRBV7-3 TGTGCCAGCAGCTTAGGGGGGGGCCCCCCCGGTGAGCAGTTCTTC CASSLGGGPPGEQFF
TRBJ2-7 . . TRBV7-9 TGTGCCAGCAGCCAAGGACTGGAAGGGCAGTACTTC CASSQGLEGQYF
TRBJ2-3 TRBD2 . TRBV27 TGTGCCAGCAGTTTATGGGGGGGAGTAGATACGCAGTATTTT CASSLWGGVDTQYF
TRBJ2-5 . once TRBV18 TGTGCCAGCTCATCCACGGGGGACCCTACGGCCCAGTACTTC CASSSTGDPTAQYF
TRBJ2-7 . . TRBV5-6 TGTGCCAGCAGCTTGGACGCTGCCCCGGAGGTCGAGCAGTACTTC CASSLDAAPEVEQYF
TRBJ1-3 . . TRBV6-1 TGTGCCAGCAGTGAGTTACTTGCCACTGGAAACACCATATATTTT CASSELLATGNTIYF
TRBJ2-1 . . TRBV5-6 TGTGCCAGCAGTGAGCTATTATACAATGAGCAGTTCTTC CASSELLYNEQFF
TRBJ2-5 . once TRBV7-2 TGTGCCAGCAGCTTAGTGACACGGGGATCGGAGACCCAGTACTTC CASSLVTRGSETQYF